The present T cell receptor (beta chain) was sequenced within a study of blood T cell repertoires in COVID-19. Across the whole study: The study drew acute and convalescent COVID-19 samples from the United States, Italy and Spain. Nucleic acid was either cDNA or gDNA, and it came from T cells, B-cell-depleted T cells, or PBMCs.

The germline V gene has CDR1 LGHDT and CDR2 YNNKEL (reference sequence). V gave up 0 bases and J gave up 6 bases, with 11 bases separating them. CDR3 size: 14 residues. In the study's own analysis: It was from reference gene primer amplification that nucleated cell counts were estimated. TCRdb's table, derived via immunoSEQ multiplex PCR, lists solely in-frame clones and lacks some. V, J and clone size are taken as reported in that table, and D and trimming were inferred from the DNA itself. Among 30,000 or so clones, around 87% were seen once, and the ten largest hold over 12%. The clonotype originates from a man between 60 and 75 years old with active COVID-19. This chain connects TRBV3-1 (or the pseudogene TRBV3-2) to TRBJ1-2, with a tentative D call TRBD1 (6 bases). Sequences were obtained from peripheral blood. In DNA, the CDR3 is TGTGCCAGCAGCCAAGAATCCCGGGACAATGGCTACACCTTC. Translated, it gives CASSQESRDNGYTF.